Presented here are 8 T cell receptor beta chains from one specimen sequenced in a study of regulatory and conventional T cells in RAG deficiency. Only in-frame clones appear in the TCRdb table, and some are missing; sequencing was by immunoSEQ multiplex PCR. Of about 6,700 clones listed, roughly 78% were seen once; the top ten hold over 10%. A further study also used this sample, focusing on regulatory T cells. From that second work: Primers: 52 TRBV forward and 13 TRBJ reverse.

Sequenced sample: CD8+ T cells sorted from blood. The receptors originated from a human donor in good health.

V usage is TRBV6-5 and J usage is TRBJ1-1, with 8 positions matching TRBD1. V lost 5 bases, J lost 5 bases, and 7 bases stayed unmatched. The CDR3 is 14 residues long. The germline V gene has CDR1 MNHEY and CDR2 SVGAGI. The CDR3 DNA is TGTGCCAGCAGTCTGACAGGGGTTAGGACTGAAGCTTTCTTT. Translated: CASSLTGVRTEAFF.

The chain recombines TRBV7-2 with TRBJ1-2; 10 bases fit TRBD1. V gave up 5 bases and J gave up 3 bases; unmatched junction bases: 6. Germline values: CDR1 SGHTA, CDR2 FQGNSA. The CDR3 runs 15 residues. DNA for the CDR3: TGTGCCAGCAGCCTTATGGGGACAGGGGACTATGGCTACACCTTC. Its protein product is CASSLMGTGDYGYTF.

This chain links TRBV6-1 with TRBJ1-5; D remains ambiguous. V was trimmed by 6 bases and J by 0 bases, leaving 9 bases between them. Germline CDR1 MNHNS, CDR2 SASEGT. This CDR3 comprises 14 residues. This CDR3 reads CASRPAYSNQPQHF. The CDR3 DNA is TGTGCCAGCAGACCGGCATATAGCAATCAGCCCCAGCATTTT.

The chain recombines TRBV6-5 with TRBJ1-1; D not certain. V shed 6 bases and J shed 1 base, with 9 bases lying between them. In germline, CDR1 is MNHEY, CDR2 SVGAGI. The CDR3 extends over 13 amino acids. The CDR3 DNA follows: TGTGCCAGCAGGGACCAACAGAACACTGAAGCTTTCTTT. This codes for CASRDQQNTEAFF.

V gene TRBV11-2 combines with J gene TRBJ1-6, with D possibly TRBD1 on 6 matching bases. This CDR3 has 16 residues. V shed 0 bases and J shed 11 bases, with 17 bases lying between them. Germline V gene lookup returns CDR1 SGHAT and CDR2 FQNNGV. CDR3 in DNA: TGTGCCAGCAGCTTAGAAAACAGGGTGTTTTCGGCACCCCTCCACTTT. It codes for CASSLENRVFSAPLHF.

This chain links TRBV5-1 with TRBJ2-5; unclear D gene. The CDR3 runs 13 residues. Per the germline V gene, CDR1 is SGHRS and CDR2 is YFSETQ. V gave up 2 bases and J gave up 2 bases, with 7 bases separating them. This CDR3 is CASSLRQQETQYF. The CDR3 region has the DNA TGCGCCAGCAGCTTACGCCAGCAAGAGACCCAGTACTTC.

The J gene is TRBJ1-3, the V gene TRBV11-2, with 9 bases matching TRBD1. Germline V gives CDR1 SGHAT, CDR2 FQNNGV. The CDR3 has 16 amino acids. J gave up 4 bases and V 2 bases, and 6 bases lay outside the gene matches. The CDR3 DNA reads TGTGCCAGCAGCTTATTCTCCGGGACAGGGGGAAACACCATATATTTT. Its translation: CASSLFSGTGGNTIYF. The variable domain in full, completed from reference TRBV11-2 and TRBJ1-3, reads EAGVAQSPRYKIIEKRQSVAFWCNPISGHATLYWYQQILGQGPKLLIQFQNNGVVDDSQLPKDRFSAERLKGVDSTLKIQPAKLEDSAVYLCASSLFSGTGGNTIYFGEGSWLTVV.

This clone was seen more than once but under ten times. The V call is TRBV4-1, the J call TRBJ2-1; TRBD1 matches 11 bases. CDR1 is MGHRA, CDR2 YSYEKL, per germline. V shed 7 bases, J shed 8 bases, and the junction held 7 bases outside the gene matches. The CDR3 spans 14 residues. This CDR3 is CASNRDRGGDEQFF. The CDR3 region has the DNA TGCGCCAGCAACCGGGACAGGGGGGGAGATGAGCAGTTCTTC.